This T cell receptor (beta chain) was sequenced for a study of metastatic and nonmetastatic thyroid tumors. At the level of the study: Across blood and tumor or nodule tissue, repertoires from malignant and benign thyroid patients were compared with one another.

As regards this clone: What it recognizes is unknown. Germline is not matched at one junction end, which may reflect a read error.

Study-level results: Benign nodules reportedly had significantly lower TCR beta diversity than malignant thyroid tumors in blood and tumor.

Authors' data handling: CDR3 was compared across clinicopathological groups, and the resulting differences were used to build a distant-metastasis classifier for papillary thyroid cancer. TCRdb reassembled clones from the PCR reads with MiXCR. V and J calls and clone size were set by TCRdb, not the authors. This table holds roughly 27,000 clones, 20% to 25% found once. Treatment of any kind had been given to no patient before thyroid surgery. The CDR3 covers 13 residues. Sequenced sample: blood. The V and J genes are TRBV12-3 or TRBV12-4 and TRBJ2-3; D not certain. The source of this sequence is a female donor with papillary thyroid cancer or a benign thyroid nodule (not recorded which). Some clones in this sample may be carry-over from other donors' samples. The CDR3 nucleotides are TGTGCCAGCAAGACACATGGCACAGATACGCGGTATTTT. Protein product: CASKTHGTDTRYF.